This TCR beta chain is from a study of CD8 T cells in ankylosing spondylitis. This clonotype has more than one count but fewer than ten. Its matching antigen is unknown. General study results and limits: A motif in TCR beta, a set of 8 or 9 highly homologous variants, appeared characteristic of ankylosing spondylitis blood. Reported data indicate significant enrichment of disease-linked clones within matched ankylosing spondylitis synovial fluid. Earlier authors reported some of these motif variants in reactive arthritis synovial fluid and blood. In peripheral blood, disease-linked CD8+ clones occurred at relatively low frequencies.

Library preparation for TCR beta used quantitative 5'-RACE with molecular barcodes. TCRdb re-called the 5' RACE reads through MiXCR, storing one row per CDR3 protein. The data hold some 330,000 distinct CDR3 sequences, with 6.5% to 10% observed a single time. V was shortened by 5 bases and J by 1 base, with 18 bases between the two germline ends. Germline CDR1 reads MNHNS; CDR2 reads SASEGT. This CDR3 contains 17 residues. The specimen was blood, either unsorted or a sorted T cell fraction (not recorded which). V usage is TRBV6-1 and J usage is TRBJ1-5; unclear D gene. This TCR was sampled from a male donor with ankylosing spondylitis. This CDR3 reads CASSPPLEVLSNQPQHF. CDR3 sequence (DNA): TGTGCCAGCAGTCCCCCATTAGAGGTTTTAAGCAATCAGCCCCAGCATTTT.